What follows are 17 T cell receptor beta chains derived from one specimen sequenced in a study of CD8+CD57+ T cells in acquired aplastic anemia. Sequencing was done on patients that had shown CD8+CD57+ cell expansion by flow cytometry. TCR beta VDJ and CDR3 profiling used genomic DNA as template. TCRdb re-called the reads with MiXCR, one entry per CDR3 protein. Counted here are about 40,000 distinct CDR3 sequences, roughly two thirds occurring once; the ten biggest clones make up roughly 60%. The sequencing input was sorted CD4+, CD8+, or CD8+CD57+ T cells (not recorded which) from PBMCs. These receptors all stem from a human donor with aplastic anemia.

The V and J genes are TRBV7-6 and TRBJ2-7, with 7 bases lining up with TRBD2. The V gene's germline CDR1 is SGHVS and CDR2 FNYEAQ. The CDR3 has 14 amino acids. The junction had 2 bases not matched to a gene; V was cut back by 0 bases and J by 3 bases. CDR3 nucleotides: TGTGCCAGCAGCTTAGCGGGGACTAACTACGAGCAGTACTTC. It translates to CASSLAGTNYEQYF.

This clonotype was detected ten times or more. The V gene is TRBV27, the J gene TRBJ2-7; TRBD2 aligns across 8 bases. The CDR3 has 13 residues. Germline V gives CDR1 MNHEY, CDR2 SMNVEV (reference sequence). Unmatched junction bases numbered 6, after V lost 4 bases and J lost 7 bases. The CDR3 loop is CASSSGGMGEQYF. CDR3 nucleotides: TGTGCCAGCAGTTCGGGGGGGATGGGTGAGCAGTACTTC.

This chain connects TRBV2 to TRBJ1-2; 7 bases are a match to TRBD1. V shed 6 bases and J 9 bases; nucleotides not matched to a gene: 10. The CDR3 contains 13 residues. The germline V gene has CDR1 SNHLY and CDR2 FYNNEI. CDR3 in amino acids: CASSNVGQVSYTF. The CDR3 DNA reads TGTGCCAGCAGCAACGTTGGACAGGTTAGCTACACCTTC.

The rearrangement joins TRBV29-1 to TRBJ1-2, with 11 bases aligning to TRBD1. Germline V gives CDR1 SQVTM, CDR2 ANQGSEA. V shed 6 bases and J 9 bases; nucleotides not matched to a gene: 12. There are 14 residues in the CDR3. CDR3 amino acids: CSVQEPGTGGSYTF. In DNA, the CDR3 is TGCAGCGTCCAGGAACCCGGGACAGGGGGGAGCTACACCTTC.

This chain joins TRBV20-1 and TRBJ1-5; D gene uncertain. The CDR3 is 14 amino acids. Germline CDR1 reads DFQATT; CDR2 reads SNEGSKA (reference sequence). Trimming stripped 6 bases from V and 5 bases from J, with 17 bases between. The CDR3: CSASSLGRDQPQHF. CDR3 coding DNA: TGCAGTGCCAGCAGCCTGGGTAGGGATCAGCCCCAGCATTTT.

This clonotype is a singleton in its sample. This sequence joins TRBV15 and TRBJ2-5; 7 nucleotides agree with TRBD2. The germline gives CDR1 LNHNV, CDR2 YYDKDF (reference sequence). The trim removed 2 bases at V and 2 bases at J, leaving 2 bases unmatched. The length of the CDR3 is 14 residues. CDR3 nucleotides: TGTGCCACCAGCAGAATAGCGGGTCAAGAGACCCAGTACTTC. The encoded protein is CATSRIAGQETQYF. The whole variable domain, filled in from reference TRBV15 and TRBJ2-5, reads DAMVIQNPRYQVTQFGKPVTLSCSQTLNHNVMYWYQQKSSQAPKLLFHYYDKDFNNEADTPDNFQSRRPNTSFCFLDIRSPGLGDTAMYLCATSRIAGQETQYFGPGTRLLVL.

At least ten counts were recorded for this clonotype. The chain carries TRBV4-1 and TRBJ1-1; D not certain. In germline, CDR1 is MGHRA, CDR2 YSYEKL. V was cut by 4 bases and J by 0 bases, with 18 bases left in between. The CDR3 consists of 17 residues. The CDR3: CASSPSAPSAMNTEAFF. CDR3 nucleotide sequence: TGCGCCAGCAGCCCTAGCGCGCCAAGCGCCATGAACACTGAAGCTTTCTTT.

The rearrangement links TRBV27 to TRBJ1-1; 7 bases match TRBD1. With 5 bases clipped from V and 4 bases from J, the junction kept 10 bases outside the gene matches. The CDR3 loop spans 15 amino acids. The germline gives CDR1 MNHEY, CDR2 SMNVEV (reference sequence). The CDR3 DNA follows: TGTGCCAGCAGTGCGACGACCTCAGGGGGCACTGAAGCTTTCTTT. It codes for CASSATTSGGTEAFF.

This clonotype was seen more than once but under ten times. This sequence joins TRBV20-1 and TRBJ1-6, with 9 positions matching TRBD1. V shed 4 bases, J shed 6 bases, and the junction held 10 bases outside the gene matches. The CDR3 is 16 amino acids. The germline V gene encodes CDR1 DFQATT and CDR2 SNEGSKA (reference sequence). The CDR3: CSATIPGQGTNSPLHF. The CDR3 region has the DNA TGCAGTGCTACGATTCCGGGACAGGGTACTAATTCACCCCTCCACTTT.

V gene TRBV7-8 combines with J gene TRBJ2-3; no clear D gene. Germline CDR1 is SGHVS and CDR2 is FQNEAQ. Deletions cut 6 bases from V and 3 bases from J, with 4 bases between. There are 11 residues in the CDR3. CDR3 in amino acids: CASRGTDTQYF. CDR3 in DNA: TGTGCCAGCAGAGGGACAGATACGCAGTATTTT. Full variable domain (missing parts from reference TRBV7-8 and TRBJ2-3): GAGVSQSPRYKVAKRGQDVALRCDPISGHVSLFWYQQALGQGPEFLTYFQNEAQLDKSGLPSDRFFAERPEGSVSTLKIQRTQQEDSAVYLCASRGTDTQYFGPGTRLTVL.

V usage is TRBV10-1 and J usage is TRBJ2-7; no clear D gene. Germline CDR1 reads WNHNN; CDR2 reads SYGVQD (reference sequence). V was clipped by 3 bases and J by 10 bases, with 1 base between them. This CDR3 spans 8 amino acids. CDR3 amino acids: CASSDQYF. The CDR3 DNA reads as TGCGCCAGCAGTGACCAGTACTTC.

The CDR3 reads CSVRDRGREGNYGYTF. CDR3 DNA sequence: TGCAGCGTCCGGGACAGGGGGCGTGAAGGTAACTATGGCTACACCTTC. The J gene is TRBJ1-2, the V gene TRBV29-1; 12 bases are a match to TRBD1. CDR3 length equals 16 residues. The V and J ends lost 6 bases and 1 base, in that order; junction bases with no gene match: 9. The germline gives CDR1 SQVTM, CDR2 ANQGSEA.

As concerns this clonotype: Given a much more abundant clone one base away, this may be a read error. The CDR3 protein is CASSPRKDTGELFF. The CDR3 coding sequence is TGTGCCAGCAGCCCCCGGAAGGACACCGGGGAGCTGTTTTTT. The J gene is TRBJ2-2, the V gene TRBV12-3 or TRBV12-4, with no clear D. V lost 6 bases to trimming and J lost 3 bases, with 11 bases between them. The CDR3 runs 14 residues.

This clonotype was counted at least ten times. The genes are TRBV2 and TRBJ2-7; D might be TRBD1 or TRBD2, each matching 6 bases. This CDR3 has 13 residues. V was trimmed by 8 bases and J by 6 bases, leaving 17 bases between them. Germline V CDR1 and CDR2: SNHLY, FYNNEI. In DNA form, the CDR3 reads TGTGCCAGCGGTCAGGAACAGGGAGGCGAGCAGTACTTC. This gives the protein CASGQEQGGEQYF.

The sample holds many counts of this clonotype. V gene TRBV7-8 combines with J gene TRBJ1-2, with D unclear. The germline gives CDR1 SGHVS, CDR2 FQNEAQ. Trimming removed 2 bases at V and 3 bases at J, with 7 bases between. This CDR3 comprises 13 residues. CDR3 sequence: CASSLWTDYGYTF. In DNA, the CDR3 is TGTGCCAGCAGCTTATGGACGGACTATGGCTACACCTTC.

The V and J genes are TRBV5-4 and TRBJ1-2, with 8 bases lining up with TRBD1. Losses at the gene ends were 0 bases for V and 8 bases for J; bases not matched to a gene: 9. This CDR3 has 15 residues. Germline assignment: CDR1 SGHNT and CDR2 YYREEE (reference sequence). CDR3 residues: CASSLGSGGQFGYTF. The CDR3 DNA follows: TGTGCCAGCAGCTTGGGATCAGGGGGCCAGTTCGGCTACACCTTC.

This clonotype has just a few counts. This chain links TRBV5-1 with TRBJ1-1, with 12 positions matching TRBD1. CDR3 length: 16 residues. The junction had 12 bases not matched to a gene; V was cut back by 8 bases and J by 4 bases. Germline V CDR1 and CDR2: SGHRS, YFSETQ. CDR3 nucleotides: TGCGCCAGTAGCGTGGGGACAGGGGGCTTCGGCACTGAAGCTTTCTTT. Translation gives CASSVGTGGFGTEAFF.